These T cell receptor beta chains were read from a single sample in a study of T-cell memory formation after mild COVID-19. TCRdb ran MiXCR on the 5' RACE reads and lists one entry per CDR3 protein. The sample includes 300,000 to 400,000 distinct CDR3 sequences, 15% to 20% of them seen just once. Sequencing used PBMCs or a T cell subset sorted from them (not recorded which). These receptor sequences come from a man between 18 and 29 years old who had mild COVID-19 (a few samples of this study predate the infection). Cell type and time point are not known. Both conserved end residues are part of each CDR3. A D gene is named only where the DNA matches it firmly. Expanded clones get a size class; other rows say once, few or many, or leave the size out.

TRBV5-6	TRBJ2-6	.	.	TGTGCCAGCAGCCCCAGGGGCGGGGCCAACGTCCTGACTTTC	CASSPRGGANVLTF
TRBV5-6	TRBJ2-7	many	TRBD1	TGTGCCAGCAGCTTCGACCGGACAGGGGTGAACGAGCAGTACTTC	CASSFDRTGVNEQYF
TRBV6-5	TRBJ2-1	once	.	TGTGCCAGCAGTTACTCGGCAGTCAATGAGCAGTTCTTC	CASSYSAVNEQFF
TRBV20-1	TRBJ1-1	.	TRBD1	TGCAGTGCACAACCGGGACAGGGGGCTTTCGGTGAAGCTTTCTTT	CSAQPGQGAFGEAFF
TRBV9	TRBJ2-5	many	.	TGTGCCAGCAGCGTAGCCGGGGGCCTCCAAGAGACCCAGTACTTC	CASSVAGGLQETQYF
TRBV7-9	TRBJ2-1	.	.	TGTGCCAGCAGCTATAATCAGGCGGGGAATGAGCAGTTCTTC	CASSYNQAGNEQFF
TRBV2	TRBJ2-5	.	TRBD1	TGTGCCTACAGGGGGGTCGCAGAGACCCAGTACTTC	CAYRGVAETQYF
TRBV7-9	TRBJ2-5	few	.	TGTGCCAGCAAACCCGCCTTAGTAGAAGAGACCCAGTACTTC	CASKPALVEETQYF
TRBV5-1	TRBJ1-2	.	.	TGCGCCAGCAGCTCCCTGATCCCAGGGGATGACTACACCTTC	CASSSLIPGDDYTF
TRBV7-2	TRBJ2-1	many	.	TGTGCCAGCAGCACACAGGGTTCCAATGAGCAGTTCTTC	CASSTQGSNEQFF
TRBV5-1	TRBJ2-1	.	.	TGCGCCAGCAGCTTGGGGCCTTGGGCCTCCTACAATGAGCAGTTCTTC	CASSLGPWASYNEQFF
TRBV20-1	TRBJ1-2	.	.	TGCAGTGCTGGGCTCTATACCGGGGGCCGTGCTAGGGACTACACCTTC	CSAGLYTGGRARDYTF
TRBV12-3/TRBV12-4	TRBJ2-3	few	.	TGTGCCAGCACAGGGCCGCGCACAGATACGCAGTATTTT	CASTGPRTDTQYF
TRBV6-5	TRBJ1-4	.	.	TGTGCCAGCAGTTATTCAGGGGACGAAAAACTGTTTTTT	CASSYSGDEKLFF
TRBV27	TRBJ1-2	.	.	TGTGCCAGCTCCCGGGGTTTAGGGGGCTACACCTTC	CASSRGLGGYTF
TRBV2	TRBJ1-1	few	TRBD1	TGTGCCAGCACTTACAATTCCGGGACAGGGGGTGAAGCTTTCTTT	CASTYNSGTGGEAFF
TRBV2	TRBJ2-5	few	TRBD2	TGTGCCAGCACCTCGGAACGGGGGGAGGCAGAGACCCAGTACTTC	CASTSERGEAETQYF
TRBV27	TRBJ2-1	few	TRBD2	TGTGCCAGCAGCCGGGGGGGGACCTACAATGAGCAGTTCTTC	CASSRGGTYNEQFF
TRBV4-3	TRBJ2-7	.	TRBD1	TGCGCCAGCAGGATTTCCGGGACAGGGTTCCACGAGCAGTACTTC	CASRISGTGFHEQYF
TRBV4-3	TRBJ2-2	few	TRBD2	TGCGCCAGCAGCCAAGTGGAAACGCGGCTAGCGGGGGTCACCGGGGAGCTGTTTTTT	CASSQVETRLAGVTGELFF
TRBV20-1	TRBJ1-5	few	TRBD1	TGCAGTGCTAGAGACGGGGAGCGGGCAGGGGGCGGTCAGCCCCAGCATTTT	CSARDGERAGGGQPQHF
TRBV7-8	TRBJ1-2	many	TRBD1	TGTGCCAGCAGCTCCGGACAGGGAGTGGACGGCTACACCTTC	CASSSGQGVDGYTF
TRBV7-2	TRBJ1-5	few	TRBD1	TGTGCCAGCAGCTGGCACAGGGGGAGTAGCAATCAGCCCCAGCATTTT	CASSWHRGSSNQPQHF
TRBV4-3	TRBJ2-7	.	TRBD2	TGCGCCAGCAGCCGGGGGGGTAAGGCCTACGAGCAGTACTTC	CASSRGGKAYEQYF
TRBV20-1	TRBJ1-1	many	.	TGCAGTGCTAGAGTTTTGCCTGAAGCTTTCTTT	CSARVLPEAFF
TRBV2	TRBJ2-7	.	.	TGTGCCAGCAGTGTTTCAGTTGCGCCCTACGAGCAGTACTTC	CASSVSVAPYEQYF
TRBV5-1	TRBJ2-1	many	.	TGCGCCAGCAGCTGGAGGGCAGGCCACGCACAAGAGCAGTTCTTC	CASSWRAGHAQEQFF
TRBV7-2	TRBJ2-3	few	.	TGTGCCAGCAGCTGGTTCACAGATACGCAGTATTTT	CASSWFTDTQYF
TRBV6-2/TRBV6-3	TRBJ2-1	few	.	TGTGCCAGCAGTCTACCTAGCTCCTACAATGAGCAGTTCTTC	CASSLPSSYNEQFF
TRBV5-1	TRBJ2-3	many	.	TGCGCCAGCAGCTCGTGGGGGGCTAGCACAGATACGCAGTATTTT	CASSSWGASTDTQYF
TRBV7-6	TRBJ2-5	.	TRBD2	TGTGCCAGCAGCTTAGCCGCACCATCTAGCGGGTCCGAGACCCAGTACTTC	CASSLAAPSSGSETQYF
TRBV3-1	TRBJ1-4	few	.	TGTGCCAGCAGCCACCCTAATGAAAAACTGTTTTTT	CASSHPNEKLFF
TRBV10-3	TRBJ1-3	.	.	TGTGCCATCAGTGAAGTGCTGGGAAACACCATATATTTT	CAISEVLGNTIYF
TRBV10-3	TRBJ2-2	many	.	TGTGCCATCAGTGGATCGACCGGGGAGCTGTTTTTT	CAISGSTGELFF
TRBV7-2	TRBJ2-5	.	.	TGTGCCAGCAGCCCGCAGGCTCTAGGGGGGGAGACCCAGTACTTC	CASSPQALGGETQYF
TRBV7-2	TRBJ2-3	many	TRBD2	TGTGCCAGCAGCTTAGGCATAAGCGGGGGGGCCGTAGATACGCAGTATTTT	CASSLGISGGAVDTQYF
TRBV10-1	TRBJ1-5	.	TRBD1	TGCGCCAGCACTACCTGGGGACAGCTAGAGGGGCCCCAGCATTTT	CASTTWGQLEGPQHF
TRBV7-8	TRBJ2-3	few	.	TGTGCCAGCAGCACGATGGTCCTTGCTAGCACAGATACGCAGTATTTT	CASSTMVLASTDTQYF
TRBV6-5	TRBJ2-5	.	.	TGTGCCACAAGCCGGGGGGCTGTGCAGACCCAGTACTTC	CATSRGAVQTQYF
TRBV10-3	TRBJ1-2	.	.	TGTGCCATCAGTGGGACCATTCAGGGGAGTATGCGAGGCTACACCTTC	CAISGTIQGSMRGYTF
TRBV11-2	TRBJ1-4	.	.	TGTGCCAGCAGCCCCGCGGGCGGCCATAGTGAAAAACTGTTTTTT	CASSPAGGHSEKLFF
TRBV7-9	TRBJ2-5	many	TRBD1	TGTGCCAGCAGCTACCGGACAGGCCAAGAGACCCAGTACTTC	CASSYRTGQETQYF
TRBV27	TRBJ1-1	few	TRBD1	TGTGCCAGCAGTCTAAGGGACAGCTTGAACACTGAAGCTTTCTTT	CASSLRDSLNTEAFF
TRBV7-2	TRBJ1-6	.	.	TGTGCCAGCAGCTTAGAGGGTACAGTTAATTCACCCCTCCACTTT	CASSLEGTVNSPLHF
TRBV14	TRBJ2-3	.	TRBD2	TGTGCCAGCAGCCATCCCGGGACTAACCCCACAGATACGCAGTATTTT	CASSHPGTNPTDTQYF
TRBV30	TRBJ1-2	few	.	TGTGCCTGGAGTCGAACAACATCGGGGGGCTACACCTTC	CAWSRTTSGGYTF